This T cell receptor beta chain was identified during a study of blood T cell repertoires in COVID-19. With V trimmed by 0 bases and J by 1 base, 3 bases remained unmatched. The CDR3 is 15 amino acids. Germline loops: CDR1 MNHEY, CDR2 SVGAGI. Here immunoSEQ multiplex PCR was the method, and the copy in TCRdb shows in-frame clones only, minus some. Among approximately 200,000 clones listed, 75% to 90% were seen once. The study assigned cohorts using participant-reported clinical history. The clonotype was recovered from a man aged 35-49 years who had recovered from COVID-19. Input material: PBMCs or T cells enriched from blood (not recorded which). The gene calls are TRBV6-5 and TRBJ2-7; 7 nucleotides line up with TRBD2. Written as DNA, the CDR3 is TGTGCCAGCAGTTACTCTCCGCGGGGGTCCTACGAGCAGTACTTC. Its protein product is CASSYSPRGSYEQYF.